This T cell receptor beta chain was captured by sequencing in a study of early T cells in non-severe SARS-CoV-2 infection. Study as a whole: The study sequenced bulk RNA from unsorted whole blood, with chains unpaired. Study outcomes and limitations: Private and CD4 specificities were missed by VDJdb matching, which favored anti-spike CD8 responses.

Individual cDNA molecules were tagged with unique molecular identifiers, the study reported. Each CDR3 protein is one row after TCRdb ran MiXCR on the 5' RACE reads. The sample lists 25,000 to 30,000 distinct CDR3 sequences, roughly 4.2% occurring once. This clonotype has ten or more counts. Its antigen is still unknown. The germline gives CDR1 MGHRA, CDR2 YSYEKL. The V gene lost 0 bases and the J gene lost 3 bases, with 11 bases spanning the gap. The length of the CDR3 is 15 residues. The receptor was derived from an adult who was a healthcare worker with PCR-confirmed SARS-CoV-2 infection or an uninfected control (not recorded which). The V call is TRBV4-1, the J call TRBJ1-1; D call uncertain. Sequenced material: whole blood. CDR3 bases: TGCGCCAGCAGCCAAGATAGCTTTCCTGACACTGAAGCTTTCTTT. Protein: CASSQDSFPDTEAFF.